One and the same sample provided the 10 T cell receptor beta chains below, sequenced in a study of blood T cell repertoires in COVID-19. Assay used: immunoSEQ multiplex PCR; TCRdb lists only in-frame clones, some missing. The data hold 40,000 to 60,000 clones, with 70% to 90% observed a single time. Sequences were obtained from peripheral blood. All receptors derive from an elderly man with active COVID-19.

CDR3 nucleotides: TGTGCCAGCAGCTTCATAGCGGGAGGGCCCTCAGATGAGCAGTTCTTC. This encodes CASSFIAGGPSDEQFF. The rearrangement joins TRBV5-4 to TRBJ2-1, with 11 bases lining up with TRBD2. The CDR3 has 16 amino acids. V shed 2 bases, J shed 8 bases, and the junction held 9 bases outside the gene matches. The V gene's germline CDR1 is SGHNT and CDR2 YYREEE (reference sequence).

V usage is TRBV7-6 and J usage is TRBJ2-1; 10 nucleotides match TRBD1. The germline V gene encodes CDR1 SGHVS and CDR2 FNYEAQ. J was trimmed by 6 bases and V by 5 bases; bases with no gene match: 10. The CDR3 has 16 residues. Here the CDR3 DNA reads TGTGCCAGCAGCCGACAGGGGGCTGGATCGAGCAATGAGCAGTTCTTC. Amino acids: CASSRQGAGSSNEQFF. The full variable domain, rest sourced from reference TRBV7-6 and TRBJ2-1, is GAGVSQSPRYKVTKRGQDVALRCDPISGHVSLYWYRQALGQGPEFLTYFNYEAQQDKSGLPNDRFSAERPEGSISTLTIQRTEQRDSAMYRCASSRQGAGSSNEQFFGPGTRLTVL.

This clone was seen only once. The V call is TRBV4-3, the J call TRBJ2-7, with TRBD2 matching 7 bases. Losses at the gene ends were 4 bases for V and 0 bases for J; bases not matched to a gene: 6. CDR1 and CDR2 from the germline V gene are LGHNA and YSLEER. The CDR3 runs to 15 residues. CDR3 sequence: CASSPRGGSSYEQYF. In nucleotides, the CDR3 is TGCGCCAGCAGCCCTCGGGGCGGGAGCTCCTACGAGCAGTACTTC.

V is TRBV3-1 (or the pseudogene TRBV3-2) and J is TRBJ1-6, with TRBD1 matching over 7 bases. Trimming cost V 4 bases and J 6 bases; bases outside gene matches: 9. Germline V gene sequence: CDR1 LGHDT, CDR2 YNNKEL (reference sequence). This CDR3 is 16 amino acids long. CDR3 DNA: TGTGCCAGCAGCCGCGGACAGGCTCCCAGTAATTCACCCCTCCACTTT. The encoded protein is CASSRGQAPSNSPLHF.

This chain uses TRBV18 with TRBJ1-2; D is unclear. V was trimmed by 3 bases and J by 0 bases, leaving 17 bases between them. CDR1 and CDR2 from the germline V gene are KGHSH and LQKENI. The length of the CDR3 is 17 residues. CDR3 loop: CASSPGLGTGANYGYTF. The CDR3, as DNA: TGTGCCAGCTCACCGGGTCTAGGAACGGGAGCTAACTATGGCTACACCTTC.

Points on this clone: At one end the junction does not follow the germline gene, possibly because of a read error. Other DNA sequences within the sample encode an identical CDR3. The chain joins TRBV19 to TRBJ2-3; maybe TRBD1 (6 bases). Germline CDR1 LNHDA, CDR2 SQIVND (reference sequence). There are 14 residues in the CDR3. CDR3 coding DNA: TGCGCCAGTAGTAACGGACAGAACACAGATACGCAGTATTTT. Its protein product is CASSNGQNTDTQYF.

This clone was seen just once. The genes are TRBV7-3 and TRBJ2-6, with a weak D call TRBD1 (6 bases). Between the trimmed V and J ends, which lost 9 bases and 5 bases, there was a span of 23 bases. The CDR3 has 17 amino acids. Germline loops: CDR1 SGHTA, CDR2 FQGTGA. CDR3 in DNA: TGTGCCAGAATTCTAAGTAGAACAGGGATCAGGGCCAACGTCCTGACTTTC. It is translated as CARILSRTGIRANVLTF.

The chain joins TRBV7-2 to TRBJ2-5; TRBD1 matches 7 bases. The germline CDR1 and CDR2 sequences are SGHTA and FQGNSA. CDR3 length: 16 residues. J lost 0 bases, V lost 5 bases, and 9 bases had no gene match. The CDR3 DNA reads as TGTGCCAGCAGCCCAGGGGACAGTCAGTACCAAGAGACCCAGTACTTC. Translating gives CASSPGDSQYQETQYF.

The chain has TRBV7-6 and TRBJ2-7; the D is unclear. The CDR3 has 14 residues. Trimming removed 1 base from V and 3 bases from J, with 10 bases in between. Germline loops: CDR1 SGHVS, CDR2 FNYEAQ. Here the CDR3 reads CASSLGAYHYEQYF. CDR3 in DNA: TGTGCCAGCAGCTTAGGTGCCTATCACTACGAGCAGTACTTC.

The chain recombines TRBV18 with TRBJ1-5, with D possibly TRBD1 on 6 matching bases. CDR1 and CDR2 from the germline V gene are KGHSH and LQKENI. The CDR3 extends over 14 amino acids. V lost 1 base and J 5 bases, leaving 9 bases between the germline ends. The CDR3: CASSPQGGYQPQHF. The CDR3 DNA reads as TGTGCCAGCTCACCACAGGGGGGGTATCAGCCCCAGCATTTT.